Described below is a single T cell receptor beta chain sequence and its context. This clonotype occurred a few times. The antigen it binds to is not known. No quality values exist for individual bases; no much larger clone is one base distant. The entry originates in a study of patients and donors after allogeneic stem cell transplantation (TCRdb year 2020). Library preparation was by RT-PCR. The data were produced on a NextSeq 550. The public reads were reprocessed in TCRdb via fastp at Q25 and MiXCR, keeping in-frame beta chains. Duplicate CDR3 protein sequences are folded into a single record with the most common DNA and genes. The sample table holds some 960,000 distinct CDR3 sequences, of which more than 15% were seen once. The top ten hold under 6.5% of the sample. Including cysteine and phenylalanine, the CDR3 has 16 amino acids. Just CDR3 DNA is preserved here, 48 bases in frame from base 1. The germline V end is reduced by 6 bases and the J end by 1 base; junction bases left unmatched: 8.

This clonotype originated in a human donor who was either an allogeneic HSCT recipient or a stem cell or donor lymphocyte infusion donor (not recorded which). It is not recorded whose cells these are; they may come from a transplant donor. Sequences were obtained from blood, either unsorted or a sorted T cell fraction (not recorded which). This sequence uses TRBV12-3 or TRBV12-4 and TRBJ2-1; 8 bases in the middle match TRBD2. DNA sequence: TGTGCCAGCAGCAACACGGGGGGGGCTTCCTACAATGAGCAGTTCTTC. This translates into CASSNTGGASYNEQFF.